A single sample gave rise to the 10 T cell receptor beta chains below, sequenced in a study of CD4 T cells in relation to SARS-CoV-2 and coronaviruses. Their antigens are not known. The unexposed donors gave CD4+ T cells in about 2010-2019, prior to COVID-19. After less than 11 days of culture, CD4+ T cells were isolated. Repertoires were generated with immunoSEQ multiplex PCR, while TCRdb's copy carries only in-frame clones and drops some. In the table there are about 25,000 clones, around 80% of which are singletons. Source material: CD4+ T cells from PBMCs, cultured in vitro. The receptors were sampled from a human donor in good health.

V is TRBV7-2 and J is TRBJ1-2; TRBD1 agrees at 12 bases. In germline, CDR1 is SGHTA, CDR2 FQGNSA. CDR3 length: 15 residues. Trimming removed 7 bases from V and 8 bases from J; junction bases left unmatched: 11. CDR3 coding DNA: TGTGCCAGCACCCCCGACGGGACAGGGGGCCGGGGCTACACCTTC. The encoded protein is CASTPDGTGGRGYTF.

This chain connects TRBV12-5 to TRBJ2-5; TRBD2 matches at 11 bases. Germline V CDR1 and CDR2: LGHNT, FRNRAP. This CDR3 has 15 amino acids. Trimming at V came to 5 bases and at J to 3 bases, leaving 5 bases not matched to a gene. CDR3 sequence: CASGIIAGGEETQYF. The CDR3 bases are TGTGCTAGTGGTATAATAGCGGGAGGGGAAGAGACCCAGTACTTC. The whole variable domain, remainder taken from reference TRBV12-5 and TRBJ2-5, is DARVTQTPRHKVTEMGQEVTMRCQPILGHNTVFWYRQTMMQGLELLAYFRNRAPLDDSGMPKDRFSAEMPDATLATLKIQPSEPRDSAVYFCASGIIAGGEETQYFGPGTRLLVL.

The chain combines TRBV6-2 or TRBV6-3 with TRBJ1-4; D remains unclear. CDR1 is MNHEY and CDR2 is SVGEGT in the germline V gene. V dropped 7 bases and J dropped 9 bases, with 15 bases sitting between them. The CDR3 runs to 13 residues. CDR3 nucleotide sequence: TGTGCCAGCATCCCCCCCAACGGACAAAAACTGTTTTTT. Translating it yields CASIPPNGQKLFF.

This clone is categorized as medium-sized. The genes are TRBV2 and TRBJ1-1; 7 bases fit TRBD1. CDR1 is SNHLY, CDR2 FYNNEI, per germline. With V trimmed by 7 bases and J by 5 bases, 7 bases remained unmatched. The CDR3 extends over 13 amino acids. CDR3 nucleotides: TGTGCCAGCACCAAGACAGGGAAAACTGAAGCTTTCTTT. Protein product: CASTKTGKTEAFF.

The chain combines TRBV6-5 with TRBJ2-7; 8 bases are shared with TRBD1. J gave up 2 bases and V 8 bases, and 11 bases lay outside the gene matches. The CDR3 sequence is 15 residues long. Germline V gives CDR1 MNHEY, CDR2 SVGAGI. This chain's CDR3 is CASRFGSTGAYEQYF. The CDR3 DNA reads as TGTGCCAGCCGTTTCGGGTCGACAGGGGCCTACGAGCAGTACTTC.

The V gene is TRBV2, the J gene TRBJ2-2; D gene uncertain. The germline V and J ends were trimmed by 2 bases and 5 bases, with 6 bases remaining between them. Per germline, CDR1 SNHLY and CDR2 FYNNEI. The CDR3 runs to 13 residues. The CDR3 reads CASSEWYTGELFF. The CDR3 DNA follows: TGTGCCAGCAGTGAATGGTATACCGGGGAGCTGTTTTTT.

V gene TRBV20-1 combines with J gene TRBJ2-5; possibly TRBD2 for D (7 bases). V was pared by 3 bases and J by 5 bases, with 13 bases between. Germline CDR1 is DFQATT and CDR2 is SNEGSKA (reference sequence). The length of the CDR3 is 13 residues. In DNA form, the CDR3 reads TGCAGTGCTAGTTGGGGGGGGCGGGAGACCCAGTACTTC. Translating it yields CSASWGGRETQYF.

The V gene is TRBV18, the J gene TRBJ2-3; possible D gene TRBD2, 5 bases. Per the germline V gene, CDR1 is KGHSH and CDR2 is LQKENI. This CDR3 has 15 residues. V lost 4 bases and J lost 3, with 14 bases in between. This chain's CDR3 is CASSRGDLKTDTQYF. In DNA form, the CDR3 reads TGTGCCAGCTCACGGGGAGATCTAAAAACAGATACGCAGTATTTT.

V is TRBV9 and J is TRBJ1-6; the D gene is possibly TRBD1 (6 bases). The CDR3 is made up of 13 amino acids. CDR1 and CDR2 from the germline V gene are SGDLS and YYNGEE. V was trimmed by 3 bases and J by 9 bases, leaving 10 bases between them. CDR3 bases: TGTGCCAGCAGCGGTCAGGGGTTTTCACCCCTCCACTTT. Amino acids: CASSGQGFSPLHF.

J is TRBJ1-2 and V is TRBV5-1, with 8 bases lining up with TRBD1. The V and J ends lost 4 bases and 4 bases, in that order; junction bases with no gene match: 6. Germline lookup yields CDR1 SGHRS and CDR2 YFSETQ. The length of the CDR3 is 14 residues. The CDR3 nucleotides are TGCGCCAGCAGCCTAGGACAGGGCAGCTATGGCTACACCTTC. This codes for CASSLGQGSYGYTF.